The 12 T cell receptor beta chains presented below share a single source sample, sequenced in a study of blood T cell repertoires in COVID-19. Method: immunoSEQ multiplex PCR; TCRdb's copy keeps in-frame clones and lacks some. This sample has about 370,000 clones, with about 89% found just once. Sequencing input: peripheral blood. Receptors originate from a woman under 40 with COVID-19, enrolled during active disease.

The gene calls are TRBV18 and TRBJ1-1, with 7 bases aligning to TRBD1. There are 16 residues in the CDR3. J was trimmed by 4 bases and V by 6 bases; bases with no gene match: 14. The germline V gene encodes CDR1 KGHSH and CDR2 LQKENI. The CDR3 is CASSPLGPPGGTEAFF. In nucleotides, the CDR3 is TGTGCCAGCTCCCCTCTAGGGCCCCCAGGGGGCACTGAAGCTTTCTTT.

This chain joins TRBV9 and TRBJ1-2; 9 positions agree with TRBD1. The CDR3 is 16 residues long. The germline V gene has CDR1 SGDLS and CDR2 YYNGEE. J lost 3 bases, V lost 4 bases, and 10 bases had no gene match. This CDR3 reads CASSKRTGGIDYGYTF. CDR3 coding DNA: TGTGCCAGCAGCAAGCGAACAGGGGGCATAGACTATGGCTACACCTTC.

A note on this clone: The sample contains more than one DNA sequence encoding this CDR3. This chain joins TRBV7-2 and TRBJ2-6; no firm D call. CDR3 length equals 15 residues. The V end lost 5 bases, the J end lost 0 bases, and 8 bases lay between the germline ends. Per germline, CDR1 SGHTA and CDR2 FQGNSA. CDR3 loop: CASSPQVSGANVLTF. The CDR3, as DNA: TGTGCCAGCAGCCCTCAGGTCTCTGGGGCCAACGTCCTGACTTTC.

The CDR3 DNA is TGCGCCAGCAGCTTGGAGCCAGGGCCAGATACGCAGTATTTT. Residues: CASSLEPGPDTQYF. This chain uses TRBV5-1 with TRBJ2-3, with D tentatively TRBD1 (5 bases). CDR1 and CDR2 from the germline V gene are SGHRS and YFSETQ. The germline V and J ends were trimmed by 0 bases and 4 bases, with 9 bases remaining between them. This CDR3 spans 14 amino acids.

V is TRBV5-1 and J is TRBJ1-4; 9 positions agree with TRBD1. V trimming: 3 bases; J trimming: 4 bases; junction bases outside the gene matches: 10. The CDR3 sequence is 17 residues long. Germline CDR1 is SGHRS and CDR2 is YFSETQ. The CDR3 nucleotides read TGCGCCAGCAGCTGGGCCCCCGGACAGGGGCTTAATGAAAAACTGTTTTTT. Translation gives CASSWAPGQGLNEKLFF.

This clone has only one observation. The chain combines TRBV28 with TRBJ2-5, with 7 positions matching TRBD1. Germline CDR1 MDHEN, CDR2 SYDVKM. V was clipped by 2 bases and J by 5 bases; unmatched bases: 8. This CDR3 region has 15 residues. CDR3 DNA sequence: TGTGCCAGCAGTTTAAGACAGGGAATCTATGAGACCCAGTACTTC. Residues: CASSLRQGIYETQYF. The entire variable domain, with the rest obtained from reference TRBV28 and TRBJ2-5, is as follows: DVKVTQSSRYLVKRTGEKVFLECVQDMDHENMFWYRQDPGLGLRLIYFSYDVKMKEKGDIPEGYSVSREKKERFSLILESASTNQTSMYLCASSLRQGIYETQYFGPGTRLLVL.

J is TRBJ1-3 and V is TRBV11-2, with a tentative D call TRBD1 (6 bases). Germline CDR1 SGHAT, CDR2 FQNNGV. The CDR3 is made up of 15 amino acids. V was pared by 6 bases and J by 4 bases, with 16 bases between. DNA for the CDR3: TGTGCCAGCAGTTGGGATGCAGGGACAGGAAACACCATATATTTT. Its translation: CASSWDAGTGNTIYF.

J is TRBJ2-3 and V is TRBV20-1, with 10 bases that match TRBD1. CDR3 length: 16 amino acids. The germline CDR1 and CDR2 sequences are DFQATT and SNEGSKA (reference sequence). J lost 2 bases, V lost 3 bases, and 8 bases had no gene match. CDR3 bases: TGCAGTGCTAGTTGGGGACAGGGGACGGACACAGATACGCAGTATTTT. Residues: CSASWGQGTDTDTQYF.

The J gene is TRBJ2-3, the V gene TRBV4-1, with 14 bases matching TRBD2. This CDR3 is built from 15 residues. CDR1 is MGHRA, CDR2 YSYEKL, per germline. V lost 4 bases to trimming and J lost 7 bases; unmatched junction nucleotides: 4. CDR3 in DNA: TGCGCCAGCAGCCCGGGACTAGCGGGAGAATATACGCAGTATTTT. It specifies CASSPGLAGEYTQYF.

The chain carries TRBV28 and TRBJ2-1; 10 positions agree with TRBD2. This CDR3 region has 15 residues. With 5 bases clipped from V and 0 bases from J, the junction kept 1 base outside the gene matches. Germline lookup yields CDR1 MDHEN and CDR2 SYDVKM. The CDR3 DNA reads as TGTGCCAGCAGTAGCGGGAGGGCCTCCTACAATGAGCAGTTCTTC. This sequence encodes CASSSGRASYNEQFF.

The J gene is TRBJ2-5, the V gene TRBV5-4, with TRBD2 matching over 8 bases. Trimming cost V 2 bases and J 3 bases; bases outside gene matches: 6. This CDR3 is built from 15 residues. Germline V gene sequence: CDR1 SGHNT, CDR2 YYREEE (reference sequence). Written as DNA, the CDR3 is TGTGCCAGCAGCTTTCCTACGGGGGGGGAAGAGACCCAGTACTTC. Translation gives CASSFPTGGEETQYF.

The chain uses TRBV15 and TRBJ1-4, with TRBD1 matching over 7 bases. With V trimmed by 0 bases and J by 0 bases, 4 bases remained unmatched. This CDR3 has 17 amino acids. Germline V gives CDR1 LNHNV, CDR2 YYDKDF (reference sequence). CDR3 sequence (DNA): TGTGCCACCAGCAGAGATTGGACAGGCGCAACTAATGAAAAACTGTTTTTT. It encodes CATSRDWTGATNEKLFF.